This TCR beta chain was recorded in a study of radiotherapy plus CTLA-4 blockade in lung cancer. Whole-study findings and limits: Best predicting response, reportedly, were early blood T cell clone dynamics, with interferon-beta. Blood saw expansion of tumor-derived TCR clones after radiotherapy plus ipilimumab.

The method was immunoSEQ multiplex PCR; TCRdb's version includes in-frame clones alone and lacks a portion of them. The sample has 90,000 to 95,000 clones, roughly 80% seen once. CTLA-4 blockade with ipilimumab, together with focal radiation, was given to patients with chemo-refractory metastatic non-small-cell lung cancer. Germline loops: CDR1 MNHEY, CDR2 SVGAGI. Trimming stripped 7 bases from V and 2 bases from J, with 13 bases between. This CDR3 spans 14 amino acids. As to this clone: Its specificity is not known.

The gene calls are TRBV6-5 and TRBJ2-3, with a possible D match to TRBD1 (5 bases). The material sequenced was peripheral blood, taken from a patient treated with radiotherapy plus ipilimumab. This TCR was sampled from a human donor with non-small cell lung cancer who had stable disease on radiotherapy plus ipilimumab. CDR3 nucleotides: TGTGCCAGCAACCCCCACAGGAACACAGATACGCAGTATTTT. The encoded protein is CASNPHRNTDTQYF.